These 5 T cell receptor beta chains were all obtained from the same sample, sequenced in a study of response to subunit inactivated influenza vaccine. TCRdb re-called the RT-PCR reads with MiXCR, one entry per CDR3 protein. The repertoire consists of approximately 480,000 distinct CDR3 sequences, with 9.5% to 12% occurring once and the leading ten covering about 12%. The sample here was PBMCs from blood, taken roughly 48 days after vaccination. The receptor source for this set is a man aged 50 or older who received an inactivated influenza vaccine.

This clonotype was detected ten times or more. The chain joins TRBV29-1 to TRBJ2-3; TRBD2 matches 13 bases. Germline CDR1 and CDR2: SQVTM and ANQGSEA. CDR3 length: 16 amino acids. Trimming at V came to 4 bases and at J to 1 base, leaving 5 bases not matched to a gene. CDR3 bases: TGCAGCGTTGGGACTAGCGGGAGTGGTGGCACAGATACGCAGTATTTT. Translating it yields CSVGTSGSGGTDTQYF.

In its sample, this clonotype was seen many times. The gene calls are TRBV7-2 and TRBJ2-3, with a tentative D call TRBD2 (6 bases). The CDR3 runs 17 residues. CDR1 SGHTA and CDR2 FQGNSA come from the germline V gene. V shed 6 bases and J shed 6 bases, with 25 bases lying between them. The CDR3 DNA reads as TGTGCCAGCAGTTTTAACAGCGGGTTTAACGCAGGGGATACGCAGTATTTT. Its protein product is CASSFNSGFNAGDTQYF.

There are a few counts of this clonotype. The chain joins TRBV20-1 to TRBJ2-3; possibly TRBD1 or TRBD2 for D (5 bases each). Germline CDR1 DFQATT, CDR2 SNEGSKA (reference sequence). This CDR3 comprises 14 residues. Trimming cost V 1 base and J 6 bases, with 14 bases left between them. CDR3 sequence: CSARAGTLTDTQYF. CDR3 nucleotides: TGCAGTGCTAGAGCCGGGACCCTCACCGATACGCAGTATTTT.

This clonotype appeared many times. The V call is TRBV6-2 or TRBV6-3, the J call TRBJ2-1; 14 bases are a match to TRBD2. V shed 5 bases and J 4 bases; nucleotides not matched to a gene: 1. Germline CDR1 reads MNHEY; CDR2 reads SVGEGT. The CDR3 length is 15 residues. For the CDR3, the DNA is TGTGCCAGCAGTAGACTAGCGGGGGGGTACAATGAGCAGTTCTTC. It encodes CASSRLAGGYNEQFF.

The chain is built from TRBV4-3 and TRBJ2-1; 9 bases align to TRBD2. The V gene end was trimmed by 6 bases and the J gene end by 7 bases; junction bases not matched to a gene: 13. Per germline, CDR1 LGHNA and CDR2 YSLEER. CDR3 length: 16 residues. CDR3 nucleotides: TGCGCCAGCAGTCTGGGAAGCGGGAGGTCAAGGAATGAGCAGTTCTTC. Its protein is CASSLGSGRSRNEQFF.